What follows is one T cell receptor beta chain and its context. The specificity of this receptor is unknown. Base qualities are missing; no much larger clone stands one base away. This record belongs to a study of post-analysis software for immune sequencing data (dated by TCRdb to between 2015 and 2017). About the study as a whole: Relapsing-remitting, secondary progressive and progressive-relapsing multiple sclerosis were recorded as disease courses, and subtype annotation was lacking for some patients. The patient repertoires were compared against roughly 12 previously published healthy control repertoires obtained from donors aged about 6 to 26 years. A subset of samples was prepared in parallel using single-end sample barcoding, then pooled and co-amplified after Illumina adapter ligation. Here is what the overall study found, with its caveats: When samples were clustered directly using the F measure, samples prepared in the same batch co-clustered strongly, which prompted a batch-effect correction. Compared with controls, multiple sclerosis patients had significantly lower normalized Chao1 diversity, a finding suggesting substantial peripheral T-cell clonal expansion. The multiple sclerosis patient group was slightly younger than the control group. Patients showed significantly higher frequencies than controls for a handful of TRBV segments, among them TRBV5-6, TRBV5-1 and TRBV20-1.

The CDR3 contains 15 residues, cysteine and phenylalanine counted. Just CDR3 DNA is preserved here, 45 bases in frame from base 1. Via the germline V gene, CDR1 is KGHDR and CDR2 SFDVKD. V lost 7 bases and J lost 3 bases; the stretch between them is 15 bases long. TCR beta repertoires were profiled from peripheral blood of under 15 young patients with multiple sclerosis to demonstrate the VDJtools post-analysis software. Multiple sclerosis patients were children and adolescents aged roughly 6 to 17 years. Libraries were prepared through PCR. The data were produced on an Illumina HiSeq 2500. To reduce PCR and sequencing biases, unique molecular identifiers were built into the TCR beta cDNA libraries. Around 500,000 cDNA molecules were obtained for every 1 to 10 million input T cells, so each molecule roughly corresponded to one T cell. The patient libraries were prepared and sequenced using the same protocol as the earlier healthy control dataset. Samples belonging to the same batch were prepared together, multiplexed and sequenced on a shared HiSeq lane. In the paper's pipeline: MIGEC was used to process the raw barcoded reads, and molecular identifier groups with only a single read were discarded before consensus assembly and CDR3 extraction. Clonotype tables were post-analysed with VDJtools, normalizing diversity by down-sampling all datasets to the smallest sample size. In repertoire overlap clustering, CDR3 amino acid sequences, but not nucleotide sequences, were matched to correct batch-related cross-sample contamination. The raw public reads went through TCRdb reprocessing: fastp at Q25, MiXCR clone calling, in-frame beta chains kept. Each entry merges the rows of one CDR3 protein and shows their most common DNA and genes. The V and J calls and clone size come from TCRdb's table, not from the authors' own analysis. This sample has 750,000 to 900,000 distinct CDR3 sequences in its table, and roughly 50% of those were observed once. Jointly, the top ten make up roughly 4.9% of the sample.

The TCR comes from a girl aged 5-17 years with multiple sclerosis. The sequenced sample was blood. The chain uses TRBV24-1 and TRBJ2-1, with TRBD1 perhaps the D gene, on 6 matching bases. The DNA sequence is given as TGTGCCACCAGCGAATATGGGGGCGGCTACAATGAGCAGTTCTTC. The resulting protein is CATSEYGGGYNEQFF.